This T cell receptor beta chain was captured by sequencing in a study of blood T cell repertoires in COVID-19. Study background: The samples span acute and convalescent COVID-19 from the United States, Italy and Spain.

The CDR3 contains 15 residues. Trimming shortened V by 4 bases and J by 0 bases, and 12 bases separated the two germline ends. Germline CDR1 SGHVS, CDR2 FNYEAQ. The table came from immunoSEQ multiplex PCR; TCRdb's copy has only in-frame clones and leaves some out. The table records more than 95,000 clones, 90% to 95% of them present only once. The TCR comes from a human donor in a cohort sampled during active COVID-19. Sequencing used peripheral blood. This chain joins TRBV7-6 and TRBJ1-1; D is perhaps TRBD1 (5 bases). The CDR3 DNA sequence: TGTGCCAGCAGCTCCCCGACAGATATGAACACTGAAGCTTTCTTT. Amino acids: CASSSPTDMNTEAFF.